Detailed here is one TCR beta chain. The source of the sample is a study of Graves' ophthalmopathy and Graves' hyperthyroidism. Looking at the study overall: Samples of peripheral blood were obtained at initial diagnosis, prior to treatment of any kind.

Germline lookup yields CDR1 MNHNS and CDR2 SASEGT. The CDR3 extends over 15 amino acids. The ends were cut back, 5 bases at V and 1 base at J, with 14 bases in the middle. Only newly diagnosed hyperthyroidism patients aged 18 to 65, with under 2 months' duration, were enrolled. A diagnosis was made from clinical symptoms together with serum thyroxine, TRAb, thyroid ultrasound and orbital computed tomography. The source of the PBMCs was 8 to 10 ml of fresh peripheral blood. TCR beta CDR3 amplification used RNA transcripts. The workflow started with a first-round RT-PCR run with HTBI primers and then moved on to a second-round multiplex PCR. TCRdb reanalysed the multiplex PCR reads using MiXCR and keeps one entry per CDR3 protein. The data hold about 380,000 distinct CDR3 sequences, with over 15% observed a single time.

V is TRBV6-1 and J is TRBJ1-1; tentatively, D is TRBD1 (6 bases). This receptor was taken from a woman between 18 and 29 years old with stable Graves' hyperthyroidism. The sequencing input was peripheral blood. CDR3 loop: CASSPRRDKNTEAFF. The CDR3 nucleotides are TGTGCCAGCAGTCCCAGACGGGACAAGAACACTGAAGCTTTCTTT.